What follows describes a single TCR beta chain. Its target is not known. This entry is derived from a study of T cell repertoires in ileal Crohn's disease. Turning to the study itself: Surgery for a complication: stricturing in about 60%, penetrating in about 40%. About half of patients got postoperative therapy: some 11 thiopurines, around 18 anti-TNF. M0 samples are biopsies from inflamed ileum in the resection specimen.

Assay: immunoSEQ multiplex PCR; the TCRdb copy retains only in-frame clones and omits some. Here the sample spans roughly 17,000 clones, around 90% being singletons. Overall study results and limits: Clonal expansions were more frequent in active smokers than non-smokers at surgery.

Time point specified: inflamed ileum from the surgical specimen. The origin of this receptor is an adult with Crohn's disease. Sample: ileal tissue.

CDR3 region: CASSLEWGSHEQYF. DNA for the CDR3: TGCGCCAGCAGCTTGGAATGGGGTTCCCACGAGCAGTACTTC. The gene calls are TRBV5-1 and TRBJ2-7; D is unresolved. Germline values: CDR1 SGHRS, CDR2 YFSETQ. The ends were cut back, 0 bases at V and 5 bases at J, with 12 bases in the middle. This CDR3 spans 14 amino acids.